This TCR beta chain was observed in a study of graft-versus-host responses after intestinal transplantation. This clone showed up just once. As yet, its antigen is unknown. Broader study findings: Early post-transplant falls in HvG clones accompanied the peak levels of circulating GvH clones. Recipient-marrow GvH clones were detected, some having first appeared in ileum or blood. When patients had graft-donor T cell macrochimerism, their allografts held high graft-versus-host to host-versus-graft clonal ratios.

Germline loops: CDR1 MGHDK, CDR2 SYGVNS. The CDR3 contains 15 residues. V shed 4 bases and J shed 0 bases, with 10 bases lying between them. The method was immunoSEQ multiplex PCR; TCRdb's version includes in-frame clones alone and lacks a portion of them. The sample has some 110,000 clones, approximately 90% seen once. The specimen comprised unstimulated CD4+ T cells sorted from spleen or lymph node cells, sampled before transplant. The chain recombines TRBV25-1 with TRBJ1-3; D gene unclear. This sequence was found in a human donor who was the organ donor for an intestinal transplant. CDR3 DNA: TGTGCCAGCAGTGTCCCTGGCAGCTCTGGAAACACCATATATTTT. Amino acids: CASSVPGSSGNTIYF.